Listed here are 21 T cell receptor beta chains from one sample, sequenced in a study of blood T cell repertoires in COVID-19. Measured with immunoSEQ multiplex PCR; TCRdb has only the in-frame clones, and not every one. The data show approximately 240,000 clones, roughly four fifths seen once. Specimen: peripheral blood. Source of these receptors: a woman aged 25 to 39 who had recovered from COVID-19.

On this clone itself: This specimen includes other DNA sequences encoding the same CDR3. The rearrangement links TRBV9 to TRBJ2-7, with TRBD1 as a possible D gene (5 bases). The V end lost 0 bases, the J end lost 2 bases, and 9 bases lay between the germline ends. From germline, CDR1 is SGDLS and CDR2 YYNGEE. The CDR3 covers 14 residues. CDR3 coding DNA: TGTGCCAGCAGCGTAGGGTCAGGGACCTACGAGCAGTACTTC. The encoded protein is CASSVGSGTYEQYF.

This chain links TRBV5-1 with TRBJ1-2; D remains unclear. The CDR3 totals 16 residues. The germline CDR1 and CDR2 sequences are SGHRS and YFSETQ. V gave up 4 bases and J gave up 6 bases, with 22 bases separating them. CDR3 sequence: CASSPNPSTGFDGYTF. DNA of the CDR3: TGCGCCAGCAGCCCTAACCCTTCGACGGGGTTCGATGGCTACACCTTC.

CDR3 sequence: CASSSSPAGQKETQYF. DNA of the CDR3: TGTGCCAGCAGCTCCAGCCCCGCCGGACAGAAAGAGACCCAGTACTTC. The chain links TRBV13 to TRBJ2-5; possibly TRBD1 for D (6 bases). Per the germline V gene, CDR1 is PRHDT and CDR2 is FYEKMQ (reference sequence). The length of the CDR3 is 16 residues. V was trimmed by 4 bases and J by 3 bases, leaving 18 bases between them.

The CDR3 here is CASSLWVAGGASYNEQFF. In DNA, the CDR3 is TGTGCCAGCAGTTTATGGGTAGCGGGAGGGGCTTCCTACAATGAGCAGTTCTTC. The chain combines TRBV27 with TRBJ2-1, with 11 bases matching TRBD2. Germline values: CDR1 MNHEY, CDR2 SMNVEV (reference sequence). CDR3 length equals 18 residues. Germline trimming cut 1 base from V and 1 base from J; bases unmatched to any gene: 6.

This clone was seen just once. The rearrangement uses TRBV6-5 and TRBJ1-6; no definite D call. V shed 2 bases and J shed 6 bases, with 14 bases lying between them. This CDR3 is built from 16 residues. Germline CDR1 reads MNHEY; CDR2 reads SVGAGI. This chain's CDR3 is CASSYPTRQSNSPLHF. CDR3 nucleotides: TGTGCCAGCAGTTACCCGACGAGGCAGAGTAATTCACCCCTCCACTTT.

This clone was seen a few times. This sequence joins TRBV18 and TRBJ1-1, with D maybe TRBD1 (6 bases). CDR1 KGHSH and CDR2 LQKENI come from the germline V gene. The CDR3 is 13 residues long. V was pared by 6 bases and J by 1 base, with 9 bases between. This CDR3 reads CASSTGWNTEAFF. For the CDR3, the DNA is TGTGCCAGCTCCACAGGGTGGAACACTGAAGCTTTCTTT.

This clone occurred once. DNA of the CDR3: TGTGCCAGCAGCCGTGCCCGGACAGGGGGACTGGACGGCTACACCTTC. It encodes CASSRARTGGLDGYTF. This chain connects TRBV27 to TRBJ1-2; 10 nucleotides line up with TRBD1. CDR1 is MNHEY and CDR2 is SMNVEV in the germline V gene (reference sequence). The trim removed 6 bases at V and 8 bases at J, leaving 15 bases unmatched. The CDR3 has 16 residues.

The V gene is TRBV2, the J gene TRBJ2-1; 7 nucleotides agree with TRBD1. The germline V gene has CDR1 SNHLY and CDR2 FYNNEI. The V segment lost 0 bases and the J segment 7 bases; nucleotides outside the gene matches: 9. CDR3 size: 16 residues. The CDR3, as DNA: TGTGCCAGCAGTGAAGCGGCAGGGGGATCTCGGAATGAGCAGTTCTTC. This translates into CASSEAAGGSRNEQFF.

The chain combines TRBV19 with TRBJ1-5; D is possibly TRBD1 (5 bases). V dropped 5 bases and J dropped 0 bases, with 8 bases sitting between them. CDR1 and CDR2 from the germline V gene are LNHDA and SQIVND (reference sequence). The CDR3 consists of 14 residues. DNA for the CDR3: TGTGCCAGTAGTGTGACAGTTAGCAATCAGCCCCAGCATTTT. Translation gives CASSVTVSNQPQHF.

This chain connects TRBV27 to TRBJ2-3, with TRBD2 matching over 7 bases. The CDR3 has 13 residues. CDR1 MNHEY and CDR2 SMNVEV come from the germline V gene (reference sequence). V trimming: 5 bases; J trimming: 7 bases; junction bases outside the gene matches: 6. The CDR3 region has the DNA TGTGCCAGCAGTCCCACTAGCGCATATACGCAGTATTTT. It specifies CASSPTSAYTQYF.

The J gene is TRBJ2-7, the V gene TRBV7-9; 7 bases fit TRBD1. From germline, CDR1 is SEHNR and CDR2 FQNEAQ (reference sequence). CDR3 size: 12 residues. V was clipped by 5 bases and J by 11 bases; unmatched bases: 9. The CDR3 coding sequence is TGTGCCAGCAGCCAAGACAGGGTGGGGGAGTACTTC. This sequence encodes CASSQDRVGEYF.

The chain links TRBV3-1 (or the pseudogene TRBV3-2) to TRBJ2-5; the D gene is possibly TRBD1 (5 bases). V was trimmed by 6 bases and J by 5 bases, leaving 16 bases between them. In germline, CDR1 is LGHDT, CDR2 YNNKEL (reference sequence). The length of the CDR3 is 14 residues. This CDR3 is CASSYRRGSETQYF. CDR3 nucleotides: TGTGCCAGCAGTTACAGGAGAGGTTCCGAGACCCAGTACTTC.

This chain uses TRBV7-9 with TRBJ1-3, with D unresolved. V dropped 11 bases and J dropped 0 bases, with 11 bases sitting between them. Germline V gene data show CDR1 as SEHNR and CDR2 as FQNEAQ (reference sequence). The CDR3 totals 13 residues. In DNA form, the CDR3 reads TGTGCCGCGGGCAAGAGCTCTGGAAACACCATATATTTT. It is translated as CAAGKSSGNTIYF.

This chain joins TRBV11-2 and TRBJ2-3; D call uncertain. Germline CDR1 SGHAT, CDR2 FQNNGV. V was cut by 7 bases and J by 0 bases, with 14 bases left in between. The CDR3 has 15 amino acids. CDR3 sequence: CASKQRFSSTDTQYF. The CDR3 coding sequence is TGTGCCAGCAAGCAGAGGTTCTCTAGCACAGATACGCAGTATTTT.

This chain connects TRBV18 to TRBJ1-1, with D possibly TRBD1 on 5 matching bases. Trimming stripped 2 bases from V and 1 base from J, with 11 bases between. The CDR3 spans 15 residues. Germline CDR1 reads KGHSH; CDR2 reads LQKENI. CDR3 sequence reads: CASSPFATENTEAFF. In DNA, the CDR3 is TGTGCCAGCTCACCATTCGCGACAGAGAACACTGAAGCTTTCTTT.

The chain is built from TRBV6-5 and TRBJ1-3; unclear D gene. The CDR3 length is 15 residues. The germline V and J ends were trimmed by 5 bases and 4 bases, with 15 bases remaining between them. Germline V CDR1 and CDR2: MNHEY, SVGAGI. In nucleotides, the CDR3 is TGTGCCAGCAGTCCCCCCCTGCCGGGGGGAAACACCATATATTTT. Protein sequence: CASSPPLPGGNTIYF.

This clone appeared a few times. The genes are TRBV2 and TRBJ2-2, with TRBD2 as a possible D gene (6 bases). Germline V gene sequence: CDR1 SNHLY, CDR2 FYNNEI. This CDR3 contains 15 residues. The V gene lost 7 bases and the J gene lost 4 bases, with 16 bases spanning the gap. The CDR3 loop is CASTLTRAGTGELFF. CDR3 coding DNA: TGTGCCAGCACTTTGACGAGAGCGGGCACCGGGGAGCTGTTTTTT.

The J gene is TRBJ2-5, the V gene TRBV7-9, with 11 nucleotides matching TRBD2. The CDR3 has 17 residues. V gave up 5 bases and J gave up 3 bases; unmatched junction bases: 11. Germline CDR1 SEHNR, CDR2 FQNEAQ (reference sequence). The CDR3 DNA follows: TGTGCCAGCAGCGCCGGGACTAGCGGCGTCGAGGAAGAGACCCAGTACTTC. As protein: CASSAGTSGVEEETQYF. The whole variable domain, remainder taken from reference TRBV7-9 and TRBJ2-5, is DTGVSQNPRHKITKRGQNVTFRCDPISEHNRLYWYRQTLGQGPEFLTYFQNEAQLEKSRLLSDRFSAERPKGSFSTLEIQRTEQGDSAMYLCASSAGTSGVEEETQYFGPGTRLLVL.

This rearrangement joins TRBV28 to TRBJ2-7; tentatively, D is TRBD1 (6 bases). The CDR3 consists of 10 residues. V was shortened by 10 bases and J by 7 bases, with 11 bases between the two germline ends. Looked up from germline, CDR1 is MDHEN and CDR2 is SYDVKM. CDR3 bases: TGTGCCACCGAGGGGGTGGAGCAGTACTTC. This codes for CATEGVEQYF.

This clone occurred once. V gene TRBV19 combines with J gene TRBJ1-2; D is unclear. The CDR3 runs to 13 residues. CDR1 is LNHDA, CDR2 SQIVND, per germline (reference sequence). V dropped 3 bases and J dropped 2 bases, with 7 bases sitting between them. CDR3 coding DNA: TGTGCCAGTAGTATCCCGGGAAACTATGGCTACACCTTC. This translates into CASSIPGNYGYTF.

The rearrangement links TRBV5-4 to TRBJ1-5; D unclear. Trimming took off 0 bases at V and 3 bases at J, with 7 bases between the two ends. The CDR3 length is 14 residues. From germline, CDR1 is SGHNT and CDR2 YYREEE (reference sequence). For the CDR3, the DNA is TGTGCCAGCAGCTTGGGCGGAACCAATCAGCCCCAGCATTTT. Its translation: CASSLGGTNQPQHF.